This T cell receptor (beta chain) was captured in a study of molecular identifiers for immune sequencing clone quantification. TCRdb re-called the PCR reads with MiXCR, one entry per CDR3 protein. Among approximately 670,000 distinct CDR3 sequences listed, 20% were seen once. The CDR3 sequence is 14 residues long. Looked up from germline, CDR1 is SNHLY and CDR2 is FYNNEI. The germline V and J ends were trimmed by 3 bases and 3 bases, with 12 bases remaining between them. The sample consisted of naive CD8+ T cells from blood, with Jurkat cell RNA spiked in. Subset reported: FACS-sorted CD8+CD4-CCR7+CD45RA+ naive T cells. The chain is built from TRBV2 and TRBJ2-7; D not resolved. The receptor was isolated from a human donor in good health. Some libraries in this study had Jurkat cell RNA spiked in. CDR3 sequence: CASSENAGDYEQYF. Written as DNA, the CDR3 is TGTGCCAGCAGTGAGAATGCCGGCGACTACGAGCAGTACTTC.